Below, one TCR beta chain is given with its context. Its antigen is unidentified. Its ends do not fully match the called genes, so a read error is possible. CDR1 is MNHEY, CDR2 SVGAGI, per germline. The CDR3 runs to 15 residues. The primer mix had 60 Vbeta and 13 Jbeta primers. Clones were sequenced by immunoSEQ multiplex PCR, and TCRdb holds only the in-frame ones, with some missing. In the table there are around 99,000 clones, about 80% of which are singletons. The sample is drawn from a study of cytomegalovirus exposure and HLA in healthy donors. Looking at the study overall: Earlier work reported approximately 110 million unique TCR beta sequences from roughly 180 million T cells.

Study-level findings and limits: Analysis was performed later, and it showed HLA-associated TCR beta chains to be more clonally expanded than equally common others.

The sequenced sample was PBMCs. This TCR derives from a young man in good health and CMV-seropositive. The chain combines TRBV6-5 with TRBJ2-6, with D tentatively TRBD1 (5 bases). The chain's CDR3 is CASSSPDSGANGLTF. The DNA for the CDR3 is TGTGCCAGCAGTTCCCCCGACTCTGGGGCCAACGGCCTGACTTTC.